These 4 T cell receptor beta chains were sequenced from one sample in a study of blood T cell repertoires in COVID-19. Produced via immunoSEQ multiplex PCR; TCRdb's table is partial and in-frame only. The sample yields around 100,000 clones, 80% to 85% seen once. The specimen was peripheral blood. These receptors were taken from a woman in her 70s with acute or convalescent COVID-19.

This clone was recorded only once. The chain employs TRBV30 and TRBJ2-6; D remains unclear. V lost 0 bases to trimming and J lost 3 bases, with 3 bases between them. The CDR3 runs 13 residues. Germline loops: CDR1 GTSNPN, CDR2 SVGIG (reference sequence). The CDR3 region is CAWSVHGANVLTF. CDR3 bases: TGTGCCTGGAGTGTCCATGGGGCCAACGTCCTGACTTTC.

This clone is a singleton in its sample. This CDR3 reads CASSSRLAGGRQFF. CDR3 bases: TGTGCCAGCAGCTCCCGACTAGCGGGGGGAAGGCAGTTCTTC. V and J are TRBV3-1 (or the pseudogene TRBV3-2) and TRBJ2-1; 13 bases fit TRBD2. Trimming at V came to 5 bases and at J to 12 bases, leaving 7 bases not matched to a gene. Looked up from germline, CDR1 is LGHDT and CDR2 is YNNKEL (reference sequence). The CDR3 is 14 amino acids.

The chain employs TRBV19 and TRBJ1-5; 10 positions match TRBD1. J was trimmed by 4 bases and V by 4 bases; bases with no gene match: 4. The CDR3 sequence is 15 residues long. Germline V CDR1 and CDR2: LNHDA, SQIVND (reference sequence). CDR3 bases: TGTGCCAGTAGTACCTGGACAGGGGGTAATCAGCCCCAGCATTTT. Amino acid sequence: CASSTWTGGNQPQHF.

This chain connects TRBV11-3 to TRBJ2-1, with 9 bases identical to TRBD2. The CDR3 is 14 residues long. Germline assignment: CDR1 SGHNT and CDR2 YENEEA. V lost 5 bases to trimming and J lost 10 bases; unmatched junction nucleotides: 9. In DNA form, the CDR3 reads TGTGCCAGCAGCCCCGGCAGCGGGGGGCCCGAGCAGTTCTTC. Encoded protein: CASSPGSGGPEQFF. Full variable domain (rest looked up from reference TRBV11-3 and TRBJ2-1): EAGVVQSPRYKIIEKKQPVAFWCNPISGHNTLYWYLQNLGQGPELLIRYENEEAVDDSQLPKDRFSAERLKGVDSTLKIQPAELGDSAVYLCASSPGSGGPEQFFGPGTRLTVL.